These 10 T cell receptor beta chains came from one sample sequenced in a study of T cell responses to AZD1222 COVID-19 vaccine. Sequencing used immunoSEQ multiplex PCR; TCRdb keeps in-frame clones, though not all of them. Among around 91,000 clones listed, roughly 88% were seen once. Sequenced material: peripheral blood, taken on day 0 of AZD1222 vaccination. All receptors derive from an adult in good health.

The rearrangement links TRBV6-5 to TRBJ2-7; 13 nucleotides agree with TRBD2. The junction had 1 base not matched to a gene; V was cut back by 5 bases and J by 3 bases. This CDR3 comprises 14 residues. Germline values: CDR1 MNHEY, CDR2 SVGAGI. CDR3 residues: CASSRTSGSYEQYF. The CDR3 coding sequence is TGTGCCAGCAGTAGGACTAGCGGGAGCTACGAGCAGTACTTC.

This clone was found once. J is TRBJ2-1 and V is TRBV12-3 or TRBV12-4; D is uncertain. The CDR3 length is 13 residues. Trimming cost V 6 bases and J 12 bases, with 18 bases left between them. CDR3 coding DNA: TGTGCCAGCAGCCGGCCGGGCTTGGGCTCGCAGTTCTTC. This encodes CASSRPGLGSQFF.

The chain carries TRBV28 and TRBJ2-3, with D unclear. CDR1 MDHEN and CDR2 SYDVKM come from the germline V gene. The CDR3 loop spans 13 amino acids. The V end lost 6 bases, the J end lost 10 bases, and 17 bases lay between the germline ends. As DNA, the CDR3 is TGTGCCAGCAGCACCCCCCTACCCCCAGCGCAGTATTTT. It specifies CASSTPLPPAQYF.

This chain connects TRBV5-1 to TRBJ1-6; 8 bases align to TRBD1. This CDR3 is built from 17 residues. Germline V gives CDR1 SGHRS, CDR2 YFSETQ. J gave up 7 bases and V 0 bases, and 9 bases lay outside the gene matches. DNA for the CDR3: TGCGCCAGCAGCTTGGGGTCGGGCAGGGGGCAGAATTCACCCCTCCACTTT. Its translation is CASSLGSGRGQNSPLHF.

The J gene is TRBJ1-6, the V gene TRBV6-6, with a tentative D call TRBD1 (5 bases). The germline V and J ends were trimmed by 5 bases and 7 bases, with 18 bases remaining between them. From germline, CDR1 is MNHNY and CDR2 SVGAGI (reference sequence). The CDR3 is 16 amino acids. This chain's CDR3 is CASSAPRADLNSPLHF. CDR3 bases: TGTGCCAGCAGTGCGCCCAGGGCTGACTTAAATTCACCCCTCCACTTT.

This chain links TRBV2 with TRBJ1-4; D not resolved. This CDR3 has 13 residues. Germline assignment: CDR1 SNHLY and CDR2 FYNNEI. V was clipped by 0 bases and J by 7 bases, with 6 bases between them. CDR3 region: CASSEAGSEKLFF. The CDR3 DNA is TGTGCCAGCAGTGAAGCCGGGAGTGAAAAACTGTTTTTT.

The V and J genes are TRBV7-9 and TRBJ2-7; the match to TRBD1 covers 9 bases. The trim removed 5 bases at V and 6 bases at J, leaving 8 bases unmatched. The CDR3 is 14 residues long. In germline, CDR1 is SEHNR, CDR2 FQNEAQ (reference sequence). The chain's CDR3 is CASSPRDRVTEQYF. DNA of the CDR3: TGTGCCAGCAGCCCCCGGGACAGGGTAACCGAGCAGTACTTC. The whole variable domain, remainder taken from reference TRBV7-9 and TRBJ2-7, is DTGVSQNPRHKITKRGQNVTFRCDPISEHNRLYWYRQTLGQGPEFLTYFQNEAQLEKSRLLSDRFSAERPKGSFSTLEIQRTEQGDSAMYLCASSPRDRVTEQYFGPGTRLTVT.

In DNA form, the CDR3 reads TGTGCCAGCAGCTTCCCCCTCACAGGGGTCGAGGCAACTAATGAAAAACTGTTTTTT. Its protein product is CASSFPLTGVEATNEKLFF. The rearrangement joins TRBV11-2 to TRBJ1-4, with 7 bases identical to TRBD1. V shed 3 bases and J 0 bases; nucleotides not matched to a gene: 13. This CDR3 comprises 19 residues. Germline V gives CDR1 SGHAT, CDR2 FQNNGV.

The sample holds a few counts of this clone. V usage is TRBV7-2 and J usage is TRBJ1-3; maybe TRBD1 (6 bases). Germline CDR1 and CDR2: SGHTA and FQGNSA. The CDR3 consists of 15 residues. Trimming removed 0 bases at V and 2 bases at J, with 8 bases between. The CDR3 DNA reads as TGTGCCAGCAGCTTAGCCCAGGGGCCTGGAAACACCATATATTTT. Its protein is CASSLAQGPGNTIYF.

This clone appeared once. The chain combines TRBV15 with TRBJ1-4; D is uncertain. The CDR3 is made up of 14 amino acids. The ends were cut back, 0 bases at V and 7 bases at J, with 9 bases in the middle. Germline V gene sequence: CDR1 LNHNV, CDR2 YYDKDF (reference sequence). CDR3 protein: CATSRESGGEKLFF. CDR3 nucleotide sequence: TGTGCCACCAGCAGAGAATCCGGAGGTGAAAAACTGTTTTTT.